Below are 7 T cell receptor beta chains sequenced from a single sample in a study of shared clonotypes between healthy human individuals. The method was immunoSEQ multiplex PCR; TCRdb's version includes in-frame clones alone and lacks a portion of them. The table lists roughly 650,000 clones, around 96% of them singletons. CD8 cells classed as naive were CD45RO-negative and positively selected for CCR7, excluding terminally differentiated effector memory CD45RA+ cells. Sequenced sample: naive CD8+ T cells sorted from blood. The receptors were sampled from a woman aged 30 to 39 in good health.

The gene calls are TRBV7-9 and TRBJ1-5; D gene ambiguous. Germline CDR1 is SEHNR and CDR2 is FQNEAQ (reference sequence). The CDR3 consists of 15 residues. V gave up 4 bases and J gave up 3 bases, with 13 bases separating them. The CDR3 DNA reads as TGTGCCAGCAGCTCAGGCGGACGGTACAATCAGCCCCAGCATTTT. As protein: CASSSGGRYNQPQHF.

J is TRBJ1-1 and V is TRBV2, with D perhaps TRBD1 (6 bases). CDR3 length: 13 amino acids. Germline V gene lookup returns CDR1 SNHLY and CDR2 FYNNEI. V was shortened by 10 bases and J by 4 bases, with 16 bases between the two germline ends. CDR3: CAILDRFGTEAFF. CDR3 nucleotide sequence: TGTGCCATCCTCGACAGGTTCGGCACTGAAGCTTTCTTT. Complete variable domain (other parts from reference TRBV2 and TRBJ1-1): EPEVTQTPSHQVTQMGQEVILRCVPISNHLYFYWYRQILGQKVEFLVSFYNNEISEKSEIFDDQFSVERPDGSNFTLKIRSTKLEDSAMYFCAILDRFGTEAFFGQGTRLTVV.

This sequence joins TRBV4-1 and TRBJ1-1, with D unclear. Germline CDR1 MGHRA, CDR2 YSYEKL. The CDR3 consists of 13 residues. V dropped 1 base and J dropped 1 base, with 4 bases sitting between them. CDR3 in amino acids: CASSQGTNTEAFF. The CDR3 region has the DNA TGCGCCAGCAGCCAAGGAACGAACACTGAAGCTTTCTTT.

Comment on this clone: The germline gene is not matched at one end of the junction; a read error may be the cause. This chain connects TRBV7-3 to TRBJ2-3, with 9 bases that match TRBD1. CDR3 length: 15 amino acids. CDR1 is SGHTA, CDR2 FQGTGA, per germline. CDR3 loop: CASSVTGGNADTQYF. CDR3 DNA sequence: TGTGCCAGCAGCGTAACAGGGGGCAACGCAGATACGCAGTATTTT.

V and J are TRBV9 and TRBJ2-3; D possibly corresponds to TRBD2 (6 bases). The germline V and J ends were trimmed by 0 bases and 2 bases, with 10 bases remaining between them. Per germline, CDR1 SGDLS and CDR2 YYNGEE. The CDR3 extends over 15 amino acids. The CDR3 DNA is TGTGCCAGCAGCGTAGTAGGAGGGGCCACAGATACGCAGTATTTT. Translating gives CASSVVGGATDTQYF.

V gene TRBV6-5 combines with J gene TRBJ1-4; D remains ambiguous. V lost 2 bases, J lost 7 bases, and 11 bases lay in between. The CDR3 is made up of 14 amino acids. Germline V lookup: CDR1 MNHEY, CDR2 SVGAGI. CDR3 loop: CASSYVPGGEKLFF. The CDR3 nucleotides read TGTGCCAGCAGTTACGTCCCAGGTGGTGAAAAACTGTTTTTT.

This sequence joins TRBV2 and TRBJ1-2; maybe TRBD1 (5 bases). V dropped 0 bases and J dropped 8 bases, with 19 bases sitting between them. The CDR3 is 16 amino acids. In germline, CDR1 is SNHLY, CDR2 FYNNEI. The DNA of the CDR3 is TGTGCCAGCAGTGAAGCGATTCGAGGGGCTGGGAGAGGCTACACCTTC. Protein product: CASSEAIRGAGRGYTF.